Each of the 15 T cell receptor beta chains below was sequenced from the same sample in a study of T cells expressing NK-cell markers (dated by TCRdb to 2020 to 2022). Library construction relied on 5' RACE. Reads for this sample came from an Illumina HiSeq 2000. Each CDR3 protein sequence appears as one entry after TCRdb reprocessed the reads, and no DNA is included. This sample's table carries about 540,000 distinct CDR3 sequences. Roughly 3.4% of the sample is held by the ten biggest clonotypes. Sequenced: blood T cells: a sorted CD56 or NKG2C T cell subset, CD4+ or CD8+ T cells, or bulk PBMC T cells (not recorded which). Receptors originate from a man aged 18 to 35 in good health. Donor details come from another sample of the same person, matched by shared clones.

The rearrangement uses TRBV27 and TRBJ2-1; TCRdb gives TRBD2 as the D gene, but with no DNA this cannot be confirmed. The length of the CDR3 is 15 residues. CDR1 is MNHEY and CDR2 is SMNVEV in the germline V gene (reference sequence). CDR3 sequence reads: CASSLDARSINEQFF.

The chain recombines TRBV6-5 with TRBJ2-5; the TCRdb D gene call, TRBD1, has no DNA to confirm it. The CDR3 extends over 14 amino acids. Germline lookup yields CDR1 MNHEY and CDR2 SVGAGI. This CDR3 reads CASSYSAVDKTQYF.

V is TRBV7-2 and J is TRBJ2-5; TCRdb lists TRBD1, though no DNA is available to test this call. The CDR3 sequence is 14 residues long. Germline-derived CDR1 and CDR2 are SGHTA and FQGNSA. CDR3 region: CASSPRGSRETQYF.

This rearrangement joins TRBV5-1 to TRBJ2-2; with no DNA, the TCRdb D assignment of TRBD2 cannot be verified. Germline V gene sequence: CDR1 SGHRS, CDR2 YFSETQ. The CDR3 covers 17 residues. CDR3 sequence reads: CASRPLGLADYTGELFF.

V is TRBV7-8 and J is TRBJ2-1. CDR3 length: 13 residues. Germline V gives CDR1 SGHVS, CDR2 FQNEAQ. CDR3 in amino acids: CASSFYVENEQFF.

V is TRBV15 and J is TRBJ2-1. This CDR3 contains 15 residues. CDR1 LNHNV and CDR2 YYDKDF come from the germline V gene (reference sequence). CDR3 residues: CATSRQAESYNEQFF.

This chain links TRBV29-1 with TRBJ2-3; as DNA is missing, the TRBD2 call by TCRdb cannot be tested. This CDR3 spans 14 amino acids. Germline loops: CDR1 SQVTM, CDR2 ANQGSEA. This CDR3 reads CSGLGLAVFDTQYF.

The V and J genes are TRBV9 and TRBJ2-2; TCRdb designates TRBD2, a call that cannot be tested without DNA. The CDR3 loop spans 15 amino acids. CDR1 SGDLS and CDR2 YYNGEE come from the germline V gene. The CDR3 spells CASSVPADHTGELFF. The variable domain in full, completed from reference TRBV9 and TRBJ2-2, reads DSGVTQTPKHLITATGQRVTLRCSPRSGDLSVYWYQQSLDQGLQFLIQYYNGEERAKGNILERFSAQQFPDLHSELNLSSLELGDSALYFCASSVPADHTGELFFGEGSRLTVL.

This chain joins TRBV20-1 and TRBJ1-2; TCRdb's D call of TRBD1 is untestable without DNA. Germline CDR1 and CDR2: DFQATT and SNEGSKA (reference sequence). The CDR3 sequence is 13 residues long. CDR3 sequence reads: CSARETGNYGYTF.

The chain links TRBV5-7 to TRBJ2-3; no DNA is available, so the TRBD2 call from TCRdb remains unchecked. TRBV5-7 is an open reading frame whose function is uncertain. The CDR3 is 19 amino acids. The CDR3 loop reads CASALMTSGRARSTDTQYF.

The CDR3 loop is CASSAHRDGPYEQYF. The V call is TRBV12-3 or TRBV12-4, the J call TRBJ2-7; TCRdb's D gene call, TRBD1, goes unchecked for lack of DNA. The CDR3 loop spans 15 amino acids.

This chain connects TRBV12-3 or TRBV12-4 to TRBJ2-7; TCRdb's D call of TRBD1 is untestable without DNA. The CDR3 covers 12 residues. CDR3 sequence reads: CASSTVTSEQYF.

V gene TRBV20-1 combines with J gene TRBJ1-6; TCRdb reports TRBD1, a call that lacks DNA to check it against. Per the germline V gene, CDR1 is DFQATT and CDR2 is SNEGSKA (reference sequence). The CDR3 extends over 15 amino acids. CDR3 sequence reads: CSARSPGQYNSPLHF.

The chain couples TRBV28 to TRBJ2-1; TCRdb lists TRBD1, though no DNA is available to test this call. CDR1 is MDHEN and CDR2 is SYDVKM in the germline V gene. The CDR3 is 15 residues long. This CDR3 is CASNSAGGAVNEQFF.

The chain carries TRBV12-3 or TRBV12-4 and TRBJ2-5; TCRdb outputs TRBD1, but without DNA this stays unchecked. The CDR3 loop spans 14 amino acids. The CDR3 loop reads CASSSGQVIETQYF.